These T cell receptor beta chains were read from a single sample in a study of blood T cell repertoires in COVID-19. Libraries were prepared by immunoSEQ multiplex PCR; TCRdb keeps only in-frame clonotypes and omits some of them. Of approximately 230,000 clones in the sample, 86% were seen once. Sample: peripheral blood. These receptors all come from a man in his thirties or forties who had recovered from COVID-19. Each CDR3 is given with its conserved first and last residue. Each record gives: V gene, D gene, J gene, clone size, CDR3 protein, CDR3 DNA. The D gene is left open where the match is weak. Clone size, where shown, is once, few, many, or a class for clones that have expanded.

TRBV2	TRBD2	TRBJ2-5	.	CASSALLTSGGRETQYF	TGTGCCAGCAGCGCCCTCCTTACTAGCGGGGGGAGGGAGACCCAGTACTTC
TRBV7-2	.	TRBJ2-3	.	CASSSDGSTQYF	TGTGCCAGCAGCTCGGATGGGAGTACGCAGTATTTT
TRBV6-5	.	TRBJ1-2	.	CASSITGNYGYTF	TGTGCCAGCAGTATAACAGGGAACTATGGCTACACCTTC
TRBV5-1	TRBD1	TRBJ1-2	once	CASSQQGINYGYTF	TGCGCCAGCAGCCAACAGGGGATAAACTATGGCTACACCTTC
TRBV27	.	TRBJ2-4	once	CASSSSGLGNIQYF	TGTGCCAGCAGTTCATCGGGCCTTGGGAACATTCAGTACTTC
TRBV29-1	TRBD1	TRBJ1-3	.	CSVSTGGGGNTIYF	TGCAGCGTTTCGACAGGGGGCGGTGGAAACACCATATATTTT
TRBV16	.	TRBJ1-5	.	CASSKIDGDQPQHF	TGTGCCAGCAGCAAAATCGACGGAGATCAGCCCCAGCATTTT
TRBV18	.	TRBJ2-5	.	CASSQPQGVETQYF	TGTGCCAGCTCACAACCACAGGGCGTAGAGACCCAGTACTTC
TRBV7-9	.	TRBJ1-1	.	CASSLLGPDNTEAFF	TGTGCCAGCAGCTTACTGGGGCCTGACAACACTGAAGCTTTCTTT
TRBV6-5	.	TRBJ1-6	many	CASSYSGTTNSPLHF	TGTGCCAGCAGTTACTCCGGGACAACCAATTCACCCCTCCACTTT
TRBV6-5	TRBD1	TRBJ2-7	.	CASRYSGTGATYEQYF	TGTGCCAGCAGATACTCCGGGACAGGGGCCACCTACGAGCAGTACTTC
TRBV18	TRBD2	TRBJ2-7	.	CASFQTSGGASYEQYF	TGTGCCAGCTTTCAAACTAGCGGGGGGGCTTCCTACGAGCAGTACTTC
TRBV19	.	TRBJ1-5	.	CASSTGLNQPQHF	TGTGCCAGTAGTACAGGGTTGAATCAGCCCCAGCATTTT
TRBV27	.	TRBJ1-1	few	CASSFSGVNTEAFF	TGTGCCAGCAGTTTTTCAGGGGTGAACACTGAAGCTTTCTTT
TRBV19	TRBD1	TRBJ1-2	.	CAISGQLNYGYTF	TGTGCCATCTCGGGACAGCTTAACTATGGCTACACCTTC
TRBV3-1/TRBV3-2	TRBD2	TRBJ2-3	.	CASSQEFASGGRDTQYF	TGTGCCAGCAGCCAAGAGTTCGCTAGCGGGGGTAGGGATACGCAGTATTTT